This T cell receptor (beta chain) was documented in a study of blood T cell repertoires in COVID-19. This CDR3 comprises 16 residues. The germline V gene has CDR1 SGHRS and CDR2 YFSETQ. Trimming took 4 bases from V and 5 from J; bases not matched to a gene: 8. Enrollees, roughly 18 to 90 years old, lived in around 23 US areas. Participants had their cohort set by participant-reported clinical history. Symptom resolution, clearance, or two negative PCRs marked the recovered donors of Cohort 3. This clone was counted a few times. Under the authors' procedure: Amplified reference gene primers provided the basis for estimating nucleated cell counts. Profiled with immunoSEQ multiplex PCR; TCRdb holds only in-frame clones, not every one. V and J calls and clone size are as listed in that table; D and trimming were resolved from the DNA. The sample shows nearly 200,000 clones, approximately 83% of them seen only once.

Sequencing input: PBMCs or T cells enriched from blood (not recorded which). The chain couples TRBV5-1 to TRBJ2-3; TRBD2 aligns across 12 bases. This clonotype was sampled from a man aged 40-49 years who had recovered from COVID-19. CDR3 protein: CASSPASGGVGDTQYF. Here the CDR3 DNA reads TGCGCCAGCAGCCCCGCTAGCGGGGGGGTAGGAGATACGCAGTATTTT.